The clone carrying this T cell receptor beta chain was picked up a small number of times. As yet, its antigen is unknown. TCRB transcripts that were expressed got sequenced, as all of the isolated RNA had been reverse transcribed. Method: immunoSEQ multiplex PCR; TCRdb's copy keeps in-frame clones and lacks some. This sample has about 240,000 clones, with 14% found just once. This specimen belongs to a study of beta chain features in type 1 diabetes. As for the study in general: Age, gender and cell yields were similar between patients and healthy donors.

Overall study results and limits: All four CD4+ subsets of Type 1 diabetes patients contained TCRB CDR3s that were moderately but significantly shorter. The question left open here concerned HLA type influencing TCRB rearrangement. Shorter templates might be favored by PCR, equally in patients and controls. Fewer insertions but more deletions were seen at VDJ junctions in type 1 diabetes patients.

The sequence derives from a man younger than 45 with type 1 diabetes. The specimen sequenced was naive CD4+ T cells from blood.

The CDR3 protein is CASSVEGATDTQYF. The CDR3 DNA is TGTGCCAGCAGCGTAGAGGGAGCCACAGATACGCAGTATTTT. J is TRBJ2-3 and V is TRBV11-1, with D perhaps matching TRBD2 (5 bases). CDR3 size: 14 residues. Looked up from germline, CDR1 is SGHAT and CDR2 is FQDESV (reference sequence). The V end lost 5 bases, the J end lost 2 bases, and 11 bases lay between the germline ends.